This is a list of T cell receptor beta chains from one sample in a study of T cell changes during pregnancy in multiple sclerosis. Sequencing used immunoSEQ multiplex PCR; TCRdb keeps in-frame clones, though not all of them. The sample consists of around 80,000 clones, about 94% of them appearing once. The specimen comprised peripheral blood, sampled in the second trimester of pregnancy. The receptors shown here come from a female donor in good health, enrolled as a control in a pregnancy study. CDR3s include the opening cysteine and the closing phenylalanine or tryptophan.

j_call | v_call | cdr3_aa
TRBJ2-7 | TRBV5-1 | CASSLLQGMTYEQYF
TRBJ2-3 | TRBV6-5 | CASSPRTGGDTQYF
TRBJ2-5 | TRBV6-1 | CASNRGTAQETQYF
TRBJ2-7 | TRBV28 | CASSLRRDRNYEQYF
TRBJ1-1 | TRBV7-2 | CASSRIGQGNTEAFF
TRBJ1-6 | TRBV7-2 | CASSSQSYNSPLHF
TRBJ2-5 | TRBV11-2 | CASSAVKQETQYF
TRBJ2-7 | TRBV5-1 | CASSLGLAVTYEQYF
TRBJ1-4 | TRBV15 | CATSREDRTFEKLFF
TRBJ1-2 | TRBV28 | CASKDVGQGNLLTNYGYTF
TRBJ2-7 | TRBV7-8 | CASSPFDEQYF
TRBJ2-3 | TRBV7-9 | CASSLGQGRTADTQYF
TRBJ1-4 | TRBV29-1 | CSAGTANEKLFF
TRBJ2-2 | TRBV2 | CASSYAGELFF
TRBJ1-1 | TRBV9 | CASSVEGGTEAFF
TRBJ1-2 | TRBV4-1 | CASSQGTTELYGYTF
TRBJ2-3 | TRBV9 | CASSVPGTGVWDTQYF
TRBJ2-2 | TRBV5-6 | CASSLWGQGSGELFF
TRBJ2-1 | TRBV5-4 | CASSPPPGLAGNEQFF
TRBJ2-7 | TRBV15 | CATSRDPPTSGSSYEQYF
TRBJ2-1 | TRBV9 | CASSVGGERNEQFF
TRBJ2-7 | TRBV10-2 | CASSRLAGTYEQYF
TRBJ2-7 | TRBV6-5 | CASSLKSYEQYF
TRBJ2-1 | TRBV5-4 | CASSLEGPASGVPFGNEQFF
TRBJ2-7 | TRBV5-4 | CASSRQGGDYEQYF
TRBJ2-1 | TRBV18 | CASLRSVHNEQFF
TRBJ2-3 | TRBV5-1 | CASSLGLASTDTQYF
TRBJ2-1 | TRBV4-1 | CASSQGLAGENEQFF
TRBJ2-1 | TRBV5-4 | CASSLEKAGRVEFF
TRBJ2-3 | TRBV2 | CASTKLAGGPPGDTQYF
TRBJ1-5 | TRBV4-1 | CASSQTGQSNQPQHF
TRBJ2-1 | TRBV2 | CARTGQGLDEQFF
TRBJ1-3 | TRBV6-6 | CASSMDTGNTIYF
TRBJ2-1 | TRBV7-6 | CASSRQAVGGEQFF
TRBJ2-3 | TRBV7-9 | CASSLSGTDTQYF
TRBJ2-7 | TRBV2 | CASRLGLAEYEQYF
TRBJ1-4 | TRBV5-1 | CASREANEKLFF
TRBJ2-3 | TRBV5-4 | CASNPREGPDTQYF
TRBJ2-1 | TRBV18 | CASSPSPGNEQFF
TRBJ2-1 | TRBV27 | CASSWLISGEQFF
TRBJ1-4 | TRBV2 | CATSGKEGEKLFF
TRBJ1-4 | TRBV6-5 | CASSRWTGTNEKLFF
TRBJ2-3 | TRBV6-5 | CASSSPTGETDTQYF
TRBJ2-3 | TRBV5-1 | CASKAGASTDTQYF
TRBJ2-5 | TRBV9 | CASSTRDSETQYF
TRBJ2-3 | TRBV5-5 | CASSDRGQGRDTQYF
TRBJ2-3 | TRBV10-3 | CAISGLGATDTQYF
TRBJ2-5 | TRBV7-9 | CASSRSGQGAAETQYF
TRBJ2-7 | TRBV21-1 | CASSSPGCDPTYEQYF
TRBJ1-1 | TRBV7-9 | CASSLVRLLDTEAFF
TRBJ2-5 | TRBV11-2 | CASSLVGTSGDGETQYF
TRBJ1-4 | TRBV19 | CASSYSGGAEKLFF
TRBJ1-2 | TRBV7-9 | CASSPRGAEDGYTF
TRBJ2-1 | TRBV6-1 | CASSELASYNEQFF
TRBJ2-3 | TRBV5-4 | CASSAPASGRSDTQYF